This T cell receptor (beta chain) was documented in a study of T cells in Graves' hyperthyroidism and ophthalmopathy. Study-wide points: In the analysis, a 13 V-J model separated ophthalmopathy from stable hyperthyroidism.

In the case of this clonotype: The target antigen is unknown.

Researchers took RNA transcripts and amplified the TCR beta CDR3 regions from them. HTBI primers were employed in a first-round RT-PCR of the TCR CDR3. TCRdb recomputed calls from the multiplex PCR reads with MiXCR, one row per CDR3 protein. The data hold 400,000 to 600,000 distinct CDR3 sequences, with 20% to 25% observed a single time. The length of the CDR3 is 15 residues. V gave up 2 bases and J gave up 6 bases, with 17 bases separating them. Per germline, CDR1 SGHKS and CDR2 YYEKEE (reference sequence). J is TRBJ1-2 and V is TRBV5-5; TRBD1 might be the D (5 bases). The sequenced sample was blood. The clonotype originates from a man aged 18 to 35 with Graves' hyperthyroidism. This chain's CDR3 is CASSFYGPGGHGYTF. As DNA, the CDR3 is TGTGCCAGCAGCTTTTACGGGCCCGGGGGACATGGCTACACCTTC.